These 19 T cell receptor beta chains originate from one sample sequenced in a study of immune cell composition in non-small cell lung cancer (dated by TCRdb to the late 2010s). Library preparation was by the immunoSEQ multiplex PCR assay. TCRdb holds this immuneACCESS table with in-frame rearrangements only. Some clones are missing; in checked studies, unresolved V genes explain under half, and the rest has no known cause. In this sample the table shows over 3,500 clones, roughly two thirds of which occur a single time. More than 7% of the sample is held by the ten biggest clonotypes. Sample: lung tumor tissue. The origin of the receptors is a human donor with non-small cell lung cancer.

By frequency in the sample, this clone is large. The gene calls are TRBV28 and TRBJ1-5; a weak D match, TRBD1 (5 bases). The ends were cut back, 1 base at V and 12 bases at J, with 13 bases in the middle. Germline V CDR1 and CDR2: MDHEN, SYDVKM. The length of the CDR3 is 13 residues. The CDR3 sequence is CASSLLGQGDQHF. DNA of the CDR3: TGTGCCAGCAGTTTATTAGGGCAGGGTGACCAGCATTTT. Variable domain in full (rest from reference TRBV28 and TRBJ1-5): DVKVTQSSRYLVKRTGEKVFLECVQDMDHENMFWYRQDPGLGLRLIYFSYDVKMKEKGDIPEGYSVSREKKERFSLILESASTNQTSMYLCASSLLGQGDQHFGDGTRLSIL.

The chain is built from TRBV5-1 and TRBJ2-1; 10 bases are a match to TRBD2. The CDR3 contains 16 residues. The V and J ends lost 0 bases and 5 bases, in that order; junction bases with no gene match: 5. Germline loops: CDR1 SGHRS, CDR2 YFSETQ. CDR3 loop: CASSLGGTSVDNEQFF. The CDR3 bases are TGCGCCAGCAGCTTGGGCGGGACTAGCGTTGACAATGAGCAGTTCTTC.

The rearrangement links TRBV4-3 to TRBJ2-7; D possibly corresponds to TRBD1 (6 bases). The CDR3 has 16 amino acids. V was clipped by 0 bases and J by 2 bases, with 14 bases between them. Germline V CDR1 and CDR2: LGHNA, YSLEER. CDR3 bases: TGCGCCAGCAGCCAAGATGACTGGACAGCCACCTACGAGCAGTACTTC. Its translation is CASSQDDWTATYEQYF.

The CDR3 sequence: CASSSITRAGYTF. The DNA for the CDR3 is TGTGCCAGCAGCTCTATAACCAGGGCTGGCTACACCTTC. V and J are TRBV7-8 and TRBJ1-2; perhaps TRBD1 as D (5 bases). The CDR3 has 13 amino acids. Germline-derived CDR1 and CDR2 are SGHVS and FQNEAQ. Trimming shortened V by 4 bases and J by 7 bases, and 13 bases separated the two germline ends.

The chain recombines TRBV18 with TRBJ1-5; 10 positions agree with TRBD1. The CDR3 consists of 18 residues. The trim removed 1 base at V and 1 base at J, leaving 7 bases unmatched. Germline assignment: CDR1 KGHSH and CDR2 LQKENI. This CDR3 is CASSPRRQGASSNQPQHF. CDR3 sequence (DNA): TGTGCCAGCTCACCACGAAGACAGGGGGCTTCCAGCAATCAGCCCCAGCATTTT. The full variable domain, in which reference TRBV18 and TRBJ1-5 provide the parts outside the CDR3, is NAGVMQNPRHLVRRRGQEARLRCSPMKGHSHVYWYRQLPEEGLKFMVYLQKENIIDESGMPKERFSAEFPKEGPSILRIQQVVRGDSAAYFCASSPRRQGASSNQPQHFGDGTRLSIL.

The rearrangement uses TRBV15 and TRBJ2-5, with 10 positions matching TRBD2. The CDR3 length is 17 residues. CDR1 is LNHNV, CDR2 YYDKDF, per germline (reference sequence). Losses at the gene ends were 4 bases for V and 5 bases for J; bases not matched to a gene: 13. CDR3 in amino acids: CATSKALSGRARETQYF. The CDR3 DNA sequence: TGTGCCACCAGCAAGGCCTTAAGCGGGAGGGCCCGGGAGACCCAGTACTTC.

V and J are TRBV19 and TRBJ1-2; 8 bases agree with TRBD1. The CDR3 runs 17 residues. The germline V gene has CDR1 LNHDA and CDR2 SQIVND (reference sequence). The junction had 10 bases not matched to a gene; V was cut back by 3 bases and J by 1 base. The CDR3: CASSIRTGLDGNYGYTF. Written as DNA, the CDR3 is TGTGCCAGTAGTATCCGGACAGGGTTGGATGGTAACTATGGCTACACCTTC.

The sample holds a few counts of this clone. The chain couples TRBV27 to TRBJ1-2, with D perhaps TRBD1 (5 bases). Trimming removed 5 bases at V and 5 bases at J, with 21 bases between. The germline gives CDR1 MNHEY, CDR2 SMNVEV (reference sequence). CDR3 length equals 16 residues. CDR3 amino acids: CASSPRQSFSIYGYTF. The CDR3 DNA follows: TGTGCCAGCAGTCCCCGACAGAGCTTCTCTATATATGGCTACACCTTC.

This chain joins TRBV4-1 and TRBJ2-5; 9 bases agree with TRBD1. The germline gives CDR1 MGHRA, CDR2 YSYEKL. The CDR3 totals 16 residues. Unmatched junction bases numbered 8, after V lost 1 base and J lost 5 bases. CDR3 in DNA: TGCGCCAGCAGCCAAGGAAACAGGGGGCTCAGGGAGACCCAGTACTTC. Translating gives CASSQGNRGLRETQYF.

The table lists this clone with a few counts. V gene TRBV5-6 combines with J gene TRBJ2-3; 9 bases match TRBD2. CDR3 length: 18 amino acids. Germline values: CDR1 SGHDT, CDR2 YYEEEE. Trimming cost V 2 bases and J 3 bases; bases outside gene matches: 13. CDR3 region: CASSFLRAGGPRTDTQYF. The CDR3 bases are TGTGCCAGCAGCTTCCTTAGGGCGGGGGGGCCGAGGACAGATACGCAGTATTTT.

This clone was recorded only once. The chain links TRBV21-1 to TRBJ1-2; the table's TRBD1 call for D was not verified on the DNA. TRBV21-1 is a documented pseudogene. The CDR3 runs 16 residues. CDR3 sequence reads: CASSKGGDRGYDGYTF. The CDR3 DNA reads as TGTGCCAGCAGCAAAGGGGGGGACAGGGGGTATGATGGCTACACCTTC.

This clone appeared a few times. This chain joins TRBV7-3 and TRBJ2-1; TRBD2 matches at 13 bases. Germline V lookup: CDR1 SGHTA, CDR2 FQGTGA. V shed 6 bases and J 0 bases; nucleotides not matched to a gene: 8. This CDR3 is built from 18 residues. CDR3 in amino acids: CASSSLAGGSSSYNEQFF. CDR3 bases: TGTGCCAGCAGTTCACTAGCGGGAGGGTCTAGCTCCTACAATGAGCAGTTCTTC.

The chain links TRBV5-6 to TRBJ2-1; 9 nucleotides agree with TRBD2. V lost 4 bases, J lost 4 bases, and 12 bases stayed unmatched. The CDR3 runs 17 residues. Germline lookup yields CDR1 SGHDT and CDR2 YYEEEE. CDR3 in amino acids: CASSPYSLAGVYNEQFF. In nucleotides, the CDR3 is TGTGCCAGCAGCCCCTACTCACTAGCGGGCGTTTACAATGAGCAGTTCTTC.

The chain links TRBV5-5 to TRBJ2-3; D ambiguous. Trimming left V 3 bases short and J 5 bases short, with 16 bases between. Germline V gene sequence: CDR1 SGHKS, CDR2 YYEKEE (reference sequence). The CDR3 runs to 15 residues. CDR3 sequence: CASSSEWRRGDTQYF. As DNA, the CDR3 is TGTGCCAGCAGCTCCGAATGGCGGAGAGGAGATACGCAGTATTTT.

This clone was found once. CDR3 DNA: TGTGCCAGCAGCAAAGGGGACGGGGGCTCCTACGAGCAGTACTTC. Translated, it gives CASSKGDGGSYEQYF. The chain joins TRBV7-2 to TRBJ2-7; D perhaps matches TRBD2 (6 bases). The V end lost 5 bases, the J end lost 0 bases, and 14 bases lay between the germline ends. CDR1 SGHTA and CDR2 FQGNSA come from the germline V gene. There are 15 residues in the CDR3.

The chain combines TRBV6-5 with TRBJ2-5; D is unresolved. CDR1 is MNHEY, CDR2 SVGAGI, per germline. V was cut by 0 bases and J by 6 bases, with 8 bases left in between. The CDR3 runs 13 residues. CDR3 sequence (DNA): TGTGCCAGCAGTTACTCGGGCAGAAAGACCCAGTACTTC. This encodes CASSYSGRKTQYF.

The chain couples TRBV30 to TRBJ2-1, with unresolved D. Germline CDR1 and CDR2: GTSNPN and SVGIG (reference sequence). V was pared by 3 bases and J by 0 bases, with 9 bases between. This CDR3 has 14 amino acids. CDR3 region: CAWRGPSSYNEQFF. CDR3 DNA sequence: TGTGCCTGGAGGGGCCCGAGCTCCTACAATGAGCAGTTCTTC.

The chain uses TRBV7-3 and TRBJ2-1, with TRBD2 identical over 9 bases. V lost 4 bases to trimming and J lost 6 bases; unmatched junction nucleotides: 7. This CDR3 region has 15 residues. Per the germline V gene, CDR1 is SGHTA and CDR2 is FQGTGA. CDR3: CASSYLAGARNEQFF. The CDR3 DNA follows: TGTGCCAGCAGCTACTTAGCGGGAGCCCGCAATGAGCAGTTCTTC.

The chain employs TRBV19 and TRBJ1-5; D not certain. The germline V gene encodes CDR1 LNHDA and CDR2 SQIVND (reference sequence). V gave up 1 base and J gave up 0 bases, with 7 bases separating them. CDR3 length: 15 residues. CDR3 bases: TGTGCCAGTAGTATAGGAGCATATAGCAATCAGCCCCAGCATTTT. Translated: CASSIGAYSNQPQHF.